The 25 T cell receptor beta chains presented below share a single source sample, sequenced in a study of blood T cell repertoires in COVID-19 (dated by TCRdb to the early 2020s). Receptors were amplified or captured by the immunoSEQ multiplex PCR assay. TCRdb's version of the immuneACCESS table is confined to in-frame rearrangements and falls short of the full clone set. An unresolved V gene accounts for under half of the shortfall where checked; the remainder is of unknown origin. The table for this sample lists about 350,000 clones; more than 70% of them were counted only once. Clones ranked in the top ten supply 0.95% to 1.1% of the sample. The specimen was PBMCs or T cells enriched from blood (not recorded which). The source is a woman aged 25 to 39 who had been exposed to COVID-19.

With regard to this clone: The junction departs from germline at one end; a sequencing error may be responsible. The J gene is TRBJ2-3, the V gene TRBV9, with D maybe TRBD2 (5 bases). The CDR3 extends over 16 amino acids. The germline CDR1 and CDR2 sequences are SGDLS and YYNGEE. The CDR3: CASSAYLGGGTDTQYF. DNA of the CDR3: TGTGCCAGCAGCGCGTATCTCGGCGGAGGCACGGATACGCAGTATTTT. The full variable domain, with the rest looked up from reference TRBV9 and TRBJ2-3, is DSGVTQTPKHLITATGQRVTLRCSPRSGDLSVYWYQQSLDQGLQFLIQYYNGEERAKGNILERFSAQQFPDLHSELNLSSLELGDSALYFCASSAYLGGGTDTQYFGPGTRLTVL.

This sequence joins TRBV30 and TRBJ1-1; 8 nucleotides agree with TRBD1. This CDR3 has 15 residues. CDR1 and CDR2 (germline): GTSNPN, SVGIG (reference sequence). With 0 bases clipped from V and 8 bases from J, the junction kept 11 bases outside the gene matches. In DNA, the CDR3 is TGTGCCTGGAGTGTCTTCGGACAGGGCCAGCGAGAAGCTTTCTTT. This translates into CAWSVFGQGQREAFF. Drawing the rest from reference TRBV30 and TRBJ1-1, the complete variable domain is SQTIHQWPATLVQPVGSPLSLECTVEGTSNPNLYWYRQAAGRGLQLLFYSVGIGQISSEVPQNLSASRPQDRQFILSSKKLLLSDSGFYLCAWSVFGQGQREAFFGQGTRLTVV.

CDR3 in amino acids: CASSLGAGYQDTEAFF. CDR3 nucleotide sequence: TGTGCCAGCAGCTTGGGGGCAGGGTACCAGGACACTGAAGCTTTCTTT. The chain combines TRBV5-6 with TRBJ1-1, with D possibly TRBD1 on 5 matching bases. Trimming cost V 0 bases and J 3 bases, with 15 bases left between them. The CDR3 contains 16 residues. The V gene's germline CDR1 is SGHDT and CDR2 YYEEEE. Together with reference TRBV5-6 and TRBJ1-1, the CDR3 gives the full variable domain: DAGVTQSPTHLIKTRGQQVTLRCSPKSGHDTVSWYQQALGQGPQFIFQYYEEEERQRGNFPDRFSGHQFPNYSSELNVNALLLGDSALYLCASSLGAGYQDTEAFFGQGTRLTVV.

V is TRBV5-1 and J is TRBJ2-7; 8 nucleotides agree with TRBD1. This CDR3 contains 15 residues. Looked up from germline, CDR1 is SGHRS and CDR2 is YFSETQ. Germline trimming cut 3 bases from V and 3 bases from J; bases unmatched to any gene: 8. CDR3 nucleotide sequence: TGCGCCAGCAGCTCCGACAGGGGCGGATACTACGAGCAGTACTTC. It specifies CASSSDRGGYYEQYF.

The CDR3 DNA sequence: TGCGCCAGCAGCCTTGGGGACAGGGTCCAAGAGACCCAGTACTTC. Its translation is CASSLGDRVQETQYF. The rearrangement links TRBV5-1 to TRBJ2-5; 9 bases agree with TRBD1. In germline, CDR1 is SGHRS, CDR2 YFSETQ. V was pared by 4 bases and J by 1 base, with 5 bases of the junction left unmatched. The CDR3 has 15 residues.

This chain joins TRBV28 and TRBJ1-2; TRBD1 is a possible D gene (6 bases). The CDR3 loop spans 14 amino acids. V was trimmed by 10 bases and J by 2 bases, leaving 17 bases between them. The germline V gene encodes CDR1 MDHEN and CDR2 SYDVKM. This CDR3 reads CATGDIYTNYGYTF. CDR3 sequence (DNA): TGTGCCACAGGGGACATCTACACCAACTATGGCTACACCTTC.

This clone was counted a single time. The chain is built from TRBV19 and TRBJ2-7, with 11 positions matching TRBD1. The CDR3 has 15 residues. Germline assignment: CDR1 LNHDA and CDR2 SQIVND (reference sequence). J was trimmed by 2 bases and V by 7 bases; bases with no gene match: 7. CDR3 amino acids: CASTFGTGGTYEQYF. As DNA, the CDR3 is TGTGCCAGTACTTTCGGGACAGGGGGTACCTACGAGCAGTACTTC.

V and J are TRBV7-6 and TRBJ2-1, with TRBD2 matching 13 bases. CDR3 length: 16 amino acids. CDR1 is SGHVS, CDR2 FNYEAQ, per germline. The junction had 4 bases not matched to a gene; V was cut back by 2 bases and J by 6 bases. The CDR3 coding sequence is TGTGCCAGCAGCTTATCCTGGACTAGCGGGAGCAATGAGCAGTTCTTC. It specifies CASSLSWTSGSNEQFF.

V gene TRBV24-1 combines with J gene TRBJ2-3, with D uncertain. The CDR3 runs 15 residues. CDR1 KGHDR and CDR2 SFDVKD come from the germline V gene. Deletions cut 3 bases from V and 2 bases from J, with 11 bases between. CDR3 nucleotides: TGTGCCACCAGTGATATTGCCAGAACCACAGATACGCAGTATTTT. This translates into CATSDIARTTDTQYF.

The chain carries TRBV28 and TRBJ2-7, with a weak D call TRBD1 (5 bases). V was pared by 6 bases and J by 4 bases, with 16 bases between. Germline CDR1 reads MDHEN; CDR2 reads SYDVKM. CDR3 length equals 14 residues. The CDR3: CASSPRSQGYEQYF. As DNA, the CDR3 is TGTGCCAGCAGCCCACGAAGCCAGGGATACGAGCAGTACTTC.

The V gene is TRBV19, the J gene TRBJ1-2; D gene uncertain. CDR1 is LNHDA and CDR2 is SQIVND in the germline V gene (reference sequence). This CDR3 is 15 amino acids long. Trimming stripped 1 base from V and 4 bases from J, with 13 bases between. CDR3 bases: TGTGCCAGTAGTATAGGGTTGCATACTCCCTATGGCTACACCTTC. It codes for CASSIGLHTPYGYTF.

This chain uses TRBV10-3 with TRBJ2-1; 9 bases are shared with TRBD2. Trimming cost V 11 bases and J 0 bases; bases outside gene matches: 8. Germline values: CDR1 ENHRY, CDR2 SYGVKD. The CDR3 runs 15 residues. The CDR3 is CAVLHSGSSYNEQFF. The CDR3 nucleotides are TGTGCCGTCTTACATAGCGGGAGCTCCTACAATGAGCAGTTCTTC.

The rearrangement links TRBV30 to TRBJ2-6; 8 nucleotides match TRBD1. This CDR3 spans 17 amino acids. CDR1 and CDR2 from the germline V gene are GTSNPN and SVGIG (reference sequence). The V gene end was trimmed by 2 bases and the J gene end by 0 bases; junction bases not matched to a gene: 6. The chain's CDR3 is CAWSWGQVNSGANVLTF. DNA of the CDR3: TGTGCCTGGAGTTGGGGACAGGTTAACTCTGGGGCCAACGTCCTGACTTTC.

The chain employs TRBV11-3 and TRBJ2-1, with 8 bases that match TRBD1. Losses at the gene ends were 4 bases for V and 8 bases for J; bases not matched to a gene: 7. The germline V gene has CDR1 SGHNT and CDR2 YENEEA. The CDR3 loop spans 14 amino acids. DNA of the CDR3: TGTGCCAGCAGCTCCCGACAGGGGCGGTATGAGCAGTTCTTC. It specifies CASSSRQGRYEQFF. Full variable domain (outside the CDR3, taken from reference TRBV11-3 and TRBJ2-1): EAGVVQSPRYKIIEKKQPVAFWCNPISGHNTLYWYLQNLGQGPELLIRYENEEAVDDSQLPKDRFSAERLKGVDSTLKIQPAELGDSAVYLCASSSRQGRYEQFFGPGTRLTVL.

The rearrangement links TRBV15 to TRBJ1-1, with D perhaps matching TRBD1 (5 bases). The CDR3 extends over 16 amino acids. Looked up from germline, CDR1 is LNHNV and CDR2 is YYDKDF (reference sequence). The V end lost 0 bases, the J end lost 5 bases, and 16 bases lay between the germline ends. The CDR3, as DNA: TGTGCCACCAGCAGAGATCCCGCCCGGGGGGGGACTGAAGCTTTCTTT. It specifies CATSRDPARGGTEAFF.

The CDR3 nucleotides read TGTGCCATCAGTGCGCTTGCGGAGAGGGGGACAGATACGCAGTATTTT. Translating it yields CAISALAERGTDTQYF. The chain carries TRBV10-3 and TRBJ2-3, with a tentative D call TRBD1 (6 bases). CDR3 length equals 16 residues. V gave up 4 bases and J gave up 3 bases, with 17 bases separating them. Germline V gene data show CDR1 as ENHRY and CDR2 as SYGVKD.

As concerns this clone: Other DNA variants within this sample encode the same CDR3. V is TRBV19 and J is TRBJ2-5, with 9 bases identical to TRBD1. The CDR3 loop spans 13 amino acids. V was pared by 6 bases and J by 5 bases, with 4 bases of the junction left unmatched. Germline V gives CDR1 LNHDA, CDR2 SQIVND (reference sequence). The CDR3 nucleotides read TGTGCCAGTAGAGACAGGGGGTCGGAGACCCAGTACTTC. Translating it yields CASRDRGSETQYF.

The J gene is TRBJ2-1, the V gene TRBV21-1; TRBD2 is the table's D call, not checked against the DNA. TRBV21-1 is listed as a pseudogene. CDR3 length equals 17 residues. CDR3 residues: CASSKENPGLPPSEQFF. CDR3 nucleotide sequence: TGTGCCAGCAGCAAAGAAAATCCGGGACTCCCACCTAGTGAGCAGTTCTTC.

The chain couples TRBV30 to TRBJ1-3; TRBD1 agrees at 9 bases. The ends lost 4 bases at V and 1 base at J; junction bases unmatched: 8. Germline assignment: CDR1 GTSNPN and CDR2 SVGIG (reference sequence). CDR3 length equals 16 residues. For the CDR3, the DNA is TGTGCCTGGACACCAAAACAGGGGGCATCTGGAAACACCATATATTTT. Protein sequence: CAWTPKQGASGNTIYF. Using reference TRBV30 and TRBJ1-3 for the parts outside the CDR3, the full variable domain is SQTIHQWPATLVQPVGSPLSLECTVEGTSNPNLYWYRQAAGRGLQLLFYSVGIGQISSEVPQNLSASRPQDRQFILSSKKLLLSDSGFYLCAWTPKQGASGNTIYFGEGSWLTVV.

This clone came up once. This chain uses TRBV7-9 with TRBJ2-7, with D possibly matching TRBD2 (5 bases). This CDR3 contains 14 residues. Deletions cut 5 bases from V and 2 bases from J, with 13 bases between. Germline-derived CDR1 and CDR2 are SEHNR and FQNEAQ (reference sequence). In DNA, the CDR3 is TGTGCCAGCAGCCCTCTCGGGCGGGCCTACGAGCAGTACTTC. This codes for CASSPLGRAYEQYF.

The V call is TRBV27, the J call TRBJ1-5; D gene unclear. Looked up from germline, CDR1 is MNHEY and CDR2 is SMNVEV (reference sequence). There are 13 residues in the CDR3. V shed 5 bases and J shed 3 bases, with 8 bases lying between them. The CDR3 DNA follows: TGTGCCAGCAGTCTTACAGACAATCAGCCCCAGCATTTT. This sequence encodes CASSLTDNQPQHF.

This clone was recorded only once. The V and J genes are TRBV5-1 and TRBJ2-7; 7 bases agree with TRBD2. CDR1 and CDR2 (germline): SGHRS, YFSETQ. The CDR3 is 13 amino acids. The trim removed 7 bases at V and 3 bases at J, leaving 7 bases unmatched. CDR3 in DNA: TGCGCCAGCCGGGGACTAAACAACTACGAGCAGTACTTC. It translates to CASRGLNNYEQYF.

This chain uses TRBV6-1 with TRBJ2-2; weak D call: TRBD1 (6 bases). V lost 3 bases and J 0 bases, leaving 8 bases between the germline ends. The CDR3 sequence is 15 residues long. CDR1 and CDR2 (germline): MNHNS, SASEGT. CDR3 amino acids: CASSETGANTGELFF. The CDR3 DNA is TGTGCCAGCAGTGAGACAGGAGCGAACACCGGGGAGCTGTTTTTT.

V usage is TRBV25-1 and J usage is TRBJ2-5; 8 bases agree with TRBD2. The CDR3 extends over 17 amino acids. V lost 2 bases and J lost 1; bases outside the gene matches: 9. From germline, CDR1 is MGHDK and CDR2 SYGVNS. CDR3 sequence reads: CASSEPPPGLVQETQYF. In DNA form, the CDR3 reads TGTGCCAGCAGTGAACCCCCCCCGGGACTAGTCCAAGAGACCCAGTACTTC.

V and J are TRBV13 and TRBJ1-2; D perhaps matches TRBD1 (6 bases). V gave up 5 bases and J gave up 7 bases, with 11 bases separating them. This CDR3 has 12 amino acids. The germline CDR1 and CDR2 sequences are PRHDT and FYEKMQ (reference sequence). The CDR3 nucleotides read TGTGCCAGCAGCCCCCAGGGGCTTGGCTACACCTTC. Protein sequence: CASSPQGLGYTF.